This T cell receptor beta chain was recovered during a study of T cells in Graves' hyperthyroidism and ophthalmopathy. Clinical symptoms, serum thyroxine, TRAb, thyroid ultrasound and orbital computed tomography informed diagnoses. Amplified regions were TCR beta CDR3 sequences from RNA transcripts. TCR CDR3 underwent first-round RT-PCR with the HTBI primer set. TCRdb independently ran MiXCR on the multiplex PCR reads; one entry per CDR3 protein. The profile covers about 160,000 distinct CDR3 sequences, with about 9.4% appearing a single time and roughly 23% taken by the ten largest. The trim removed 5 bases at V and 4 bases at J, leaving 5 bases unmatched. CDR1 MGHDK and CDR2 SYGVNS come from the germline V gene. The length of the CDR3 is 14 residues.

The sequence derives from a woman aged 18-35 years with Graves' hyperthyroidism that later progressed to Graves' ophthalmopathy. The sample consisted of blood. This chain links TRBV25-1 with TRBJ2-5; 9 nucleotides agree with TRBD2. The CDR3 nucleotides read TGTGCCAGCAGTATAGCGGGAGAAGGAGAGACCCAGTACTTC. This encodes CASSIAGEGETQYF. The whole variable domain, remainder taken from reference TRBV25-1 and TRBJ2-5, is EADIYQTPRYLVIGTGKKITLECSQTMGHDKMYWYQQDPGMELHLIHYSYGVNSTEKGDLSSESTVSRIRTEHFPLTLESARPSHTSQYLCASSIAGEGETQYFGPGTRLLVL.